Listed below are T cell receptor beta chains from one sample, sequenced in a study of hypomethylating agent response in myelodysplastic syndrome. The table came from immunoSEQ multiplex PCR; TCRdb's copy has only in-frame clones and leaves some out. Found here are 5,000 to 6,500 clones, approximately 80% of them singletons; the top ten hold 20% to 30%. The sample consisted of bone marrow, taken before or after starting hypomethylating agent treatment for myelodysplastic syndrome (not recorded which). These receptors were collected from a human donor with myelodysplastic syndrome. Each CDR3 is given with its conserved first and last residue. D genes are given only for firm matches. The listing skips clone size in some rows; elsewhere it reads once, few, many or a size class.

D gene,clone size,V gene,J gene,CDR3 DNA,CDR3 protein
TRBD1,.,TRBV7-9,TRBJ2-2,TGTGCCAGCAGCTTACTACCGGGACAGGGTTCCGGGGAGCTGTTTTTT,CASSLLPGQGSGELFF
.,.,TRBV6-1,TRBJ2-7,TGTGCCAGTGAACCTTTCAGCTCCTACGAGCAGTACTTC,CASEPFSSYEQYF
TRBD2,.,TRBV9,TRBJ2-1,TGTGCCAGCAGCCCTTCTGGTGTAGCGGGAGATTTAGGCAATGAGCAGTTCTTC,CASSPSGVAGDLGNEQFF
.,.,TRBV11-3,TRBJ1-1,TGTGCCAGCAGCTTAGGAGTTAACACTGAAGCTTTCTTT,CASSLGVNTEAFF
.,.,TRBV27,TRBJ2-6,TGTGCCAGCAGTTTAGGTAGTGGGGCCAACGTCCTGACTTTC,CASSLGSGANVLTF
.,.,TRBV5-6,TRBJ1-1,TGTGCCAGCAGCTTGTCTCCAGTCCTGAACACTGAAGCTTTCTTT,CASSLSPVLNTEAFF
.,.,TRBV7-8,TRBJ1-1,TGTGCCAGCACCACCGTAGGCACTGAAGCTTTCTTT,CASTTVGTEAFF
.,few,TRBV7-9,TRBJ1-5,TGTGCCAGCAGCTTAATAGGGCCTCAGCCCCAGCATTTT,CASSLIGPQPQHF
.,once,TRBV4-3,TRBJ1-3,TGCGCCAGCAGCCAAAAGGGGAAGAGGACCGTGGGAAACACCATATATTTT,CASSQKGKRTVGNTIYF
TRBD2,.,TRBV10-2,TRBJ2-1,TGCGCCAGCAGTGAGCAGCGGGGGGCCTACAATGAGCAGTTCTTC,CASSEQRGAYNEQFF
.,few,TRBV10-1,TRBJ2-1,TGCGCCAGCGGCCACCCTAGCAATGAGCAGTTCTTC,CASGHPSNEQFF
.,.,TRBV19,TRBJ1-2,TGTGCCAGTAGTATGGGACTTCGGGACAATCAGAATAGTGGCTACACCTTC,CASSMGLRDNQNSGYTF
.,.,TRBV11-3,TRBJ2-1,TGTGCCAGCAGCTTCTCCAACAATGAGCAGTTCTTC,CASSFSNNEQFF
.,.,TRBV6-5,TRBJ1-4,TGTGCCAGCAGTTACGGGTATAATGAAAAACTGTTTTTT,CASSYGYNEKLFF
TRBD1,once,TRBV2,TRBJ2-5,TGTGCCAGCAGGGTGAGGGGGCTTATAGAGACCCAGTACTTC,CASRVRGLIETQYF
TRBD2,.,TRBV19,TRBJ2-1,TGTGCCAGTATGAATCTGGGGGAGGGCCTCTATGAGCAGTTCTTC,CASMNLGEGLYEQFF
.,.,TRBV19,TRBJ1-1,TGTGCCAGTAGTATTTACGGGAGCACCCCTTCTCCTGAAGCTTTCTTT,CASSIYGSTPSPEAFF
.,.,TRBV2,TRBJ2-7,TGTGCCAGCAGTGCCGAAGCATCCTACGAGCAGTACTTC,CASSAEASYEQYF
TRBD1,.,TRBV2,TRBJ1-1,TGTGCCAGCAGTTACACAGGGGGTCGGAACACTGAAGCTTTCTTT,CASSYTGGRNTEAFF
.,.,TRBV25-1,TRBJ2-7,TGTGCCAGCAGTGACCGATTGGGCCGATACGAGCAGTACTTC,CASSDRLGRYEQYF
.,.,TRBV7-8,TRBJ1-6,TGTGCCAGCAGCTTAGGGCCTAATTCACCCCTCCACTTT,CASSLGPNSPLHF
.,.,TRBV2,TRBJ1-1,TGTGCCAGCAGTGACAGTCTCGGTGAAGCTTTCTTT,CASSDSLGEAFF
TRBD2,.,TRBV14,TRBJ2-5,TGTGCCAGCAGCCAAGGTTTGACTAGCGGGGGGACCCAAGAGACCCAGTACTTC,CASSQGLTSGGTQETQYF
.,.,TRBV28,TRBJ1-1,TGTGCCAGCAGTTCCCCGGGACCCCCGAACACTGAAGCTTTCTTT,CASSSPGPPNTEAFF
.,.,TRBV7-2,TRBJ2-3,TGTGCCAGCAGCTCACCAGGCCGACCCGGGTCCATCACAGATACGCAGTATTTT,CASSSPGRPGSITDTQYF
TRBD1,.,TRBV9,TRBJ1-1,TGTGCCAGCAGCGTAACAGGGGAGGGGACTGAAGCTTTCTTT,CASSVTGEGTEAFF
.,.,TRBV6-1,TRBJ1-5,TGTGCCAGCAGTGAAGCGAGGGGGAGCAATCAGCCCCAGCATTTT,CASSEARGSNQPQHF
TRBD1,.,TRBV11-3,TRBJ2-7,TGTGCCAGCAGCTTAAACCCGACAGGGTCCCGCTACGAGCAGTACTTC,CASSLNPTGSRYEQYF
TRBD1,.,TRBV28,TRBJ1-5,TGTGCCAGCAGTTTATCAGGGGGGCAAGGGAATCAGCCCCAGCATTTT,CASSLSGGQGNQPQHF
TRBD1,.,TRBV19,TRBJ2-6,TGTGCCAGTAGTATCAAGACAGGGTCTGGCTCTGGGGCCAACGTCCTGACTTTC,CASSIKTGSGSGANVLTF
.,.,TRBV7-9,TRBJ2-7,TGTGCCAGCAGCCTTTCCTGGGCAGACACCTACGAGCAGTACTTC,CASSLSWADTYEQYF
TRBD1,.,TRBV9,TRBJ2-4,TGTGCCAGCAGCCCCCAGACAGGGGGTATAAACATTCAGTACTTC,CASSPQTGGINIQYF
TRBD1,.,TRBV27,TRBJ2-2,TGTGCCAGCAGGAGGAACTTAGGGACAGGGGAGACCGGGGAGCTGTTTTTT,CASRRNLGTGETGELFF
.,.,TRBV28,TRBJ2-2,TGTGCCAGCAGTTTTATTGACGGGGAGCTGTTTTTT,CASSFIDGELFF
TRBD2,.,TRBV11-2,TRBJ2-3,TGTGCCAGCAGCTTAGATTTAGCGGGAGGGACAGATACGCAGTATTTT,CASSLDLAGGTDTQYF
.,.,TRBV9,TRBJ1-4,TGTGCCAGCAGCGTAGATCCCCGGGGATCTAATGAAAAACTGTTTTTT,CASSVDPRGSNEKLFF